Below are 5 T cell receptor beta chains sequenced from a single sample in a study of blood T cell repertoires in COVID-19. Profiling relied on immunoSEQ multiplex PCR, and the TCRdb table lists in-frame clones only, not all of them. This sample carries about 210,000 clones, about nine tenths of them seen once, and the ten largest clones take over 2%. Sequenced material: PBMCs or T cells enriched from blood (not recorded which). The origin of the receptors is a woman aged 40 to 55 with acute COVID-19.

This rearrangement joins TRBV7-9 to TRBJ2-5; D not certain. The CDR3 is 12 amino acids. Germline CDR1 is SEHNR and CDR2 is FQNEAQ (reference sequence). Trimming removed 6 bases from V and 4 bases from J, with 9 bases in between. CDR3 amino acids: CASRRGGETQYF. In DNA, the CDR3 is TGTGCCAGCAGACGAGGCGGAGAGACCCAGTACTTC. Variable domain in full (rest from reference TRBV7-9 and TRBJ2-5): DTGVSQNPRHKITKRGQNVTFRCDPISEHNRLYWYRQTLGQGPEFLTYFQNEAQLEKSRLLSDRFSAERPKGSFSTLEIQRTEQGDSAMYLCASRRGGETQYFGPGTRLLVL.

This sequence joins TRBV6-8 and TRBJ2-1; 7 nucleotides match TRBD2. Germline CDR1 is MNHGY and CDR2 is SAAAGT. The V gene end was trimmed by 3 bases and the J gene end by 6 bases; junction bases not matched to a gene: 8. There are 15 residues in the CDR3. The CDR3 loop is CASSYRASGRNEQFF. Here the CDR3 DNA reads TGTGCCAGCAGTTATAGGGCTAGCGGCCGCAATGAGCAGTTCTTC.

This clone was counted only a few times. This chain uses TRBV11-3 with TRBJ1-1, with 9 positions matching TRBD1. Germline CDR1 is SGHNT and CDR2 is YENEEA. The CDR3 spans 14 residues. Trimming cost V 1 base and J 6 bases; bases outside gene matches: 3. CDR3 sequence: CASSLVGDRAEAFF. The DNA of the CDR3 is TGTGCCAGCAGCTTAGTTGGGGACAGGGCTGAAGCTTTCTTT.

The CDR3 loop is CASSFRTSGYNEQFF. The DNA for the CDR3 is TGTGCCAGCAGCTTTCGGACTAGCGGGTACAATGAGCAGTTCTTC. The gene calls are TRBV5-6 and TRBJ2-1; 11 bases agree with TRBD2. Germline values: CDR1 SGHDT, CDR2 YYEEEE. With 2 bases clipped from V and 4 bases from J, the junction kept 2 bases outside the gene matches. This CDR3 is built from 15 residues.

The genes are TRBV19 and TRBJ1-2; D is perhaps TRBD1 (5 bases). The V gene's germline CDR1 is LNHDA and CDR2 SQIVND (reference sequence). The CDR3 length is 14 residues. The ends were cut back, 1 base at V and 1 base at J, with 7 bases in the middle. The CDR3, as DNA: TGTGCCAGTAGTATAGGTGACAGTAACTATGGCTACACCTTC. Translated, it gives CASSIGDSNYGYTF.